The 2 T cell receptor beta chains given below trace back to one sample, sequenced in a study of STAT5B mutations in CD4+ large granular lymphocyte leukemia. The table came from immunoSEQ multiplex PCR; TCRdb's copy has only in-frame clones and leaves some out. The sample carries about 38,000 clones, more than 60% recorded once. Input material: CD4+ T cells from blood buffy coats. All receptors come from a human donor in good health.

V gene TRBV9 combines with J gene TRBJ2-2; D may be TRBD1 or TRBD2 (5 bases each). The V gene's germline CDR1 is SGDLS and CDR2 YYNGEE. The V and J ends lost 0 bases and 0 bases respectively, with 9 bases between them. The CDR3 has 16 residues. CDR3 DNA: TGTGCCAGCAGCGTAGATCCGGGGCCGAACACCGGGGAGCTGTTTTTT. As protein: CASSVDPGPNTGELFF.

This clone occurred once. The V and J genes are TRBV5-4 and TRBJ2-1, with D perhaps assigned TRBD1 or TRBD2 (5 bases each). The V gene's germline CDR1 is SGHNT and CDR2 YYREEE (reference sequence). This CDR3 spans 14 amino acids. Between the trimmed V and J ends, which lost 3 bases and 8 bases, there was a span of 15 bases. CDR3 protein: CASSSGTRVDEQFF. DNA of the CDR3: TGTGCCAGCAGCTCCGGGACCCGAGTGGATGAGCAGTTCTTC.